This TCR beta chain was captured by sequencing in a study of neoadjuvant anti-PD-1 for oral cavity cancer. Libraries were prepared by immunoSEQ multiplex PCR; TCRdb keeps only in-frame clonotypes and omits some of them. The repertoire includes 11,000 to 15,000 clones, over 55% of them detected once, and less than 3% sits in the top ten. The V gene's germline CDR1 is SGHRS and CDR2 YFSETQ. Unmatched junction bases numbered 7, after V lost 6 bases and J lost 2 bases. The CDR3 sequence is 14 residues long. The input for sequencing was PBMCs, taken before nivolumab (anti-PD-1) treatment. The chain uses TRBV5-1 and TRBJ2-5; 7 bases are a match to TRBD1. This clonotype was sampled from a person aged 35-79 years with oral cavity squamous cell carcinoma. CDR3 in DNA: TGCGCCAGCACTCCTCCAGGGGGTCAAGAGACCCAGTACTTC. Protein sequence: CASTPPGGQETQYF.